Listed below are T cell receptor beta chains from one sample, sequenced in a study of control samples from healthy donors and cancer patients. Repertoires were generated with immunoSEQ multiplex PCR, while TCRdb's copy carries only in-frame clones and drops some. The sample has about 190,000 clones. Sequencing was done on a sample of blood. The receptors were sampled from a young woman in good health. Both conserved end residues are part of each CDR3. Each record gives: V gene, J gene, D gene, CDR3 DNA, CDR3 protein. The D gene is left open where the match is weak.

>TRBV5-1|TRBJ1-1|TRBD1
TGCGCCAGCCTAGGGACAGGGGGCTTCGGGAACACTGAAGCTTTCTTT
CASLGTGGFGNTEAFF
>TRBV4-3|TRBJ2-3|TRBD1
TGCGCCAGCAGGGGACAGCCTTATTTTTCCTCTAGCACAGATACGCAGTATTTT
CASRGQPYFSSSTDTQYF
>TRBV27|TRBJ2-2|.
TGTGCCAGCAGTAGACGGGCGGGGACGAACACCGGGGAGCTGTTTTTT
CASSRRAGTNTGELFF
>TRBV7-2|TRBJ2-3|TRBD2
TGTGCCAGCAGCTTCGGGAGGGGGGGCGTGGATACGCAGTATTTT
CASSFGRGGVDTQYF
>TRBV19|TRBJ1-1|.
TGTGCCAGTAGCCTTGGGGGGAACACTGAAGCTTTCTTT
CASSLGGNTEAFF
>TRBV28|TRBJ2-7|.
TGTGCCAGCAGTTTACCCTCTCGCGGGGCATTCTCCTACGAGCAGTACTTC
CASSLPSRGAFSYEQYF
>TRBV4-2|TRBJ2-5|.
TGTGCCAGCAGCCAATCCCAGGGGAAAGAGACCCAGTACTTC
CASSQSQGKETQYF
>TRBV18|TRBJ1-2|.
TGTGCCAGCTCACCACCCCAGGGACTTACGAACTATGGCTACACCTTC
CASSPPQGLTNYGYTF
>TRBV11-3|TRBJ2-5|.
TGTGCCAGCAGCTTAGGGGCAGCCCTGAAGACCCAGTACTTC
CASSLGAALKTQYF
>TRBV7-2|TRBJ2-7|TRBD2
TGTGCCAGCAGCGGCCGGCTAGCGGGTGGATCCGAGCAGTACTTC
CASSGRLAGGSEQYF
>TRBV5-5|TRBJ1-6|.
TGTGCCAGCAGTTCATCGAGCTCCTATAATTCACCCCTCCACTTT
CASSSSSSYNSPLHF
>TRBV5-6|TRBJ2-7|.
TGTGCCAGCAGCTCCGGACCGATGACCTACGAGCAGTACTTC
CASSSGPMTYEQYF
>TRBV13|TRBJ1-3|TRBD1
TGTGCCAGCAGCGTAGGGACAGGGGATGGAAACACCATATATTTT
CASSVGTGDGNTIYF
>TRBV3-1/TRBV3-2|TRBJ1-6|.
TGTGCCAGCAGCCATGGAGACGGAGCCTCCTATAATTCACCCCTCCACTTT
CASSHGDGASYNSPLHF
>TRBV6-2/TRBV6-3|TRBJ1-4|TRBD1
TGTGCCAGCAGTCGCCTCAGGGGGCGGGGTGAAAAACTGTTTTTT
CASSRLRGRGEKLFF
>TRBV19|TRBJ2-2|TRBD2
TGTGCCAGTAGTATCCCTAGCGGGGGGGCCGGGGAGCTGTTTTTT
CASSIPSGGAGELFF
>TRBV11-3|TRBJ1-6|.
TGTGCCAGCAGCCGGAGCTCCTATAATTCACCCCTCCACTTT
CASSRSSYNSPLHF
>TRBV5-6|TRBJ2-7|TRBD2
TGTGCCAGCAGCTTGCGTGCGGGGGGCTACGAGCAGTACTTC
CASSLRAGGYEQYF
>TRBV6-5|TRBJ1-1|.
TGTGCCAGCCTTCTCTCCAGGGCGGGAACTGAAGCTTTCTTT
CASLLSRAGTEAFF
>TRBV5-1|TRBJ2-5|TRBD2
TGCGCCAGCAGCCGGTTCAGACACGGGACTAGCGGGCAAGAGACCCAGTACTTC
CASSRFRHGTSGQETQYF
>TRBV18|TRBJ1-1|.
TGTGCCAGCTCCAGGGTGGGGGACACTGAAGCTTTCTTT
CASSRVGDTEAFF
>TRBV19|TRBJ1-6|.
TGTGCCAGTAGTCCGTTGGGAACCCAGAATTCACCCCTCCACTTT
CASSPLGTQNSPLHF
>TRBV6-6|TRBJ2-2|.
TGTGCCAGCAGCCAATTGGAAGACCGGGAGCTGTTTTTT
CASSQLEDRELFF
>TRBV11-1|TRBJ2-7|.
TGTGCCAGCAGCTCGCAACATATCTCCTACGAGCAGTACTTC
CASSSQHISYEQYF
>TRBV27|TRBJ1-1|.
TGTGCCAGCAGTTTAGTAACCGACTTCGGCACTGAAGCTTTCTTT
CASSLVTDFGTEAFF
>TRBV7-2|TRBJ1-5|.
TGTGCCAGCAGCTTGAGGGGCAATCAGCCCCAGCATTTT
CASSLRGNQPQHF
>TRBV5-6|TRBJ1-2|TRBD1
TGTGCCAGCAGCTTGGGGGACAGGAACTATGGCTACACCTTC
CASSLGDRNYGYTF
>TRBV9|TRBJ2-1|.
TGTGCCAGCAGCGTAGAGGGCTATGAGCAGTTCTTC
CASSVEGYEQFF
>TRBV5-6|TRBJ2-5|TRBD2
TGTGCCAGCAGCTTGGGAGCGGGGATCCAAGAGACCCAGTACTTC
CASSLGAGIQETQYF
>TRBV11-2|TRBJ2-3|.
TGTGCCAGCAGCCGCCGGGACACCTTCACAGATACGCAGTATTTT
CASSRRDTFTDTQYF
>TRBV2|TRBJ1-3|.
TGTGCCAGCGCGGCGAACACCATATATTTT
CASAANTIYF
>TRBV2|TRBJ2-5|.
TGTGCCAGCAGTGAGGTGGCCAGAGAAGGGGAGACCCAGTACTTC
CASSEVAREGETQYF
>TRBV27|TRBJ2-7|.
TGTGCCAGCAGTTTATCCCTGATACTTCTGAACGAGCAGTACTTC
CASSLSLILLNEQYF
>TRBV5-6|TRBJ2-2|.
TGTGCCAGCAGCCCTCCCTTCAGGGGACCGAACACCGGGGAGCTGTTTTTT
CASSPPFRGPNTGELFF
>TRBV2|TRBJ2-7|.
TGTGCCAGTACAAGCTCCCACTCCTACGAGCAGTACTTC
CASTSSHSYEQYF
>TRBV19|TRBJ2-2|TRBD1
TGTGCCAGTAGTATAGATAGGTCCGGGACAGGGTGGAACACCGGGGAGCTGTTTTTT
CASSIDRSGTGWNTGELFF
>TRBV28|TRBJ1-1|.
TGTGCCAGCAGTTGGGGGGCGACTGAAGCTTTCTTT
CASSWGATEAFF
>TRBV9|TRBJ1-2|.
TGTGCCAGCAGCGTAGAAGGGGGGCGCGGGTATGGCTACACCTTC
CASSVEGGRGYGYTF
>TRBV18|TRBJ2-3|TRBD1
TGTGCCAGCTCTTCGGACAGGACCAACACCCAACCCACAGATACGCAGTATTTT
CASSSDRTNTQPTDTQYF
>TRBV18|TRBJ1-2|.
TGTGCCAGCTCACCACCGGGGGCTGGCTACACCTTC
CASSPPGAGYTF
>TRBV4-1|TRBJ1-1|.
TGCGCCAGCAGCCAAGAAGGGCAGGGGCACACTGAAGCTTTCTTT
CASSQEGQGHTEAFF
>TRBV19|TRBJ1-5|.
TGTGCCAGCAGCCCCGTGGCACAGCCCCAGCATTTT
CASSPVAQPQHF
>TRBV11-2|TRBJ2-3|.
TGTGCCAGCAGCCCAATATCTACAGATACGCAGTATTTT
CASSPISTDTQYF
>TRBV4-1|TRBJ1-2|.
TGCGCCAGCAGCCGACAGGTTTCCCCCGTTTATGGCTACACCTTC
CASSRQVSPVYGYTF
>TRBV7-8|TRBJ2-2|TRBD2
TGTGCCAGCAGGGAACTAGCGGGTCCGAACACCGGGGAGCTGTTTTTT
CASRELAGPNTGELFF
>TRBV3-1/TRBV3-2|TRBJ1-3|.
TGTGCCAGCAGCCAAGCAAGCTGGGGGACGACCTCTGGAAACACCATATATTTT
CASSQASWGTTSGNTIYF
>TRBV5-4|TRBJ2-5|.
TGTGCCAGCAGCAGACCCGGGACACTCCAAGAGACCCAGTACTTC
CASSRPGTLQETQYF
>TRBV18|TRBJ2-5|TRBD2
TGTGCCAGCTCACTAGTGGACACTTCGGGAGGGGAGACCCAGTACTTC
CASSLVDTSGGETQYF